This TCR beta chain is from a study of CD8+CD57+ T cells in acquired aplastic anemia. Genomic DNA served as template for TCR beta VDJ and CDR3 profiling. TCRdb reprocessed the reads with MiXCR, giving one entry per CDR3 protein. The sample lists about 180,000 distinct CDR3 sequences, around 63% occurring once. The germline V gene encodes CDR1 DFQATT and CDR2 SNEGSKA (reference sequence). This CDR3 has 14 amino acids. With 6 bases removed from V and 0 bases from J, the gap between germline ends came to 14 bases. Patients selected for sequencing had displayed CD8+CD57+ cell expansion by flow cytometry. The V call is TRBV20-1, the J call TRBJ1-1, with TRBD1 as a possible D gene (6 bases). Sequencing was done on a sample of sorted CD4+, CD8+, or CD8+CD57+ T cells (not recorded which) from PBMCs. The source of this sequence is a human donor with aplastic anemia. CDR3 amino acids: CSADPGQLNTEAFF. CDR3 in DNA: TGCAGTGCGGATCCCGGACAGCTGAACACTGAAGCTTTCTTT.